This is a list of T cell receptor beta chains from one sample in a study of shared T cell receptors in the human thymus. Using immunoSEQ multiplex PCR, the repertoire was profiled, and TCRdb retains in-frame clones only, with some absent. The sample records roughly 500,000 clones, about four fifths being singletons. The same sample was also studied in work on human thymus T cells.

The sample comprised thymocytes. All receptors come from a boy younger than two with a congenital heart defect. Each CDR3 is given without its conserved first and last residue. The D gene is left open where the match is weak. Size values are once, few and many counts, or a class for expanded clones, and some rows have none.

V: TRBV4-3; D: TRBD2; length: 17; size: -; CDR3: ASSQEASGRASSYNEQF
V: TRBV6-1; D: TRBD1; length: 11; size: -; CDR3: ASRGQGGTEAF
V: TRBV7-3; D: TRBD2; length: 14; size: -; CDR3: ASSLRGLAGGEEQF
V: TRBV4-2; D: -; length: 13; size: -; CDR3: ASSQDGQGWNEQF
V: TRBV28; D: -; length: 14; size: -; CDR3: ASSLGVDESSYEQY
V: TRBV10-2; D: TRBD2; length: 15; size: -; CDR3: ASSEGAGEKVRYEQY
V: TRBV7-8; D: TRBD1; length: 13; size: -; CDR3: ASSPPPGQVETQY
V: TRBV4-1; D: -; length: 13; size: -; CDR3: ASSQDRQGSPEAF
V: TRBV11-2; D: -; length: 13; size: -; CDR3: ASRSRASNTDTQY
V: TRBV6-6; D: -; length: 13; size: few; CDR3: ASSYGAGESYEQY
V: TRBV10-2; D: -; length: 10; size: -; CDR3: ASSARRLPGY
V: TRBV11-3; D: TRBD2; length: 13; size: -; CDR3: ASSFDIAGRSEQY
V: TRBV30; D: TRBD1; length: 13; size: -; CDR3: AWSAARGGLYEQY